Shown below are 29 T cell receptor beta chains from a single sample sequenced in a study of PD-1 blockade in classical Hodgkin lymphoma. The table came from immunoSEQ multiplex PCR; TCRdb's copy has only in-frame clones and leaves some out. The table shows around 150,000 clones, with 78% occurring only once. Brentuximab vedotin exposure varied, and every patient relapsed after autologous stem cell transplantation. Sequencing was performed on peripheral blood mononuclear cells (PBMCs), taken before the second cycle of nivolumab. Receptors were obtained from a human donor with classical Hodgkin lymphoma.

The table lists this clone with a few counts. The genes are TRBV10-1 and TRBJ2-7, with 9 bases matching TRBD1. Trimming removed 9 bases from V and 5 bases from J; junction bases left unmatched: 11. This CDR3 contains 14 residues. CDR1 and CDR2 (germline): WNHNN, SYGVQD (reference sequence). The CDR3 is CARGAGQGSDEQYF. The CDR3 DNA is TGCGCCAGGGGAGCGGGACAGGGTTCCGACGAGCAGTACTTC.

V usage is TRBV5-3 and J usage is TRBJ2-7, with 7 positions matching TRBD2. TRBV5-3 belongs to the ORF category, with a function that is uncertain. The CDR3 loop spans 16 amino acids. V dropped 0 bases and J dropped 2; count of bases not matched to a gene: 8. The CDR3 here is CARSLEGGSITYEQYF. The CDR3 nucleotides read TGTGCCAGAAGCTTGGAGGGCGGGAGCATAACCTACGAGCAGTACTTC.

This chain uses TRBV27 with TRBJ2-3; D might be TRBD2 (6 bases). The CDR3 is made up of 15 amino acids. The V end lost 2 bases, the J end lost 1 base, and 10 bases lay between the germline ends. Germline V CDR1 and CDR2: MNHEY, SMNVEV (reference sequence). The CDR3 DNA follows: TGTGCCAGCAGTTTAGTGGCTAGCGGCACAGATACGCAGTATTTT. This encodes CASSLVASGTDTQYF.

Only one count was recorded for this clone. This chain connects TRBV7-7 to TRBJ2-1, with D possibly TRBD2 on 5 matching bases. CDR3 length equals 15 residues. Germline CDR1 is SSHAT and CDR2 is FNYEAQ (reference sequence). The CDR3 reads CASAPELGTYNEQFF. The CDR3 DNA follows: TGTGCTAGCGCGCCGGAGCTCGGGACCTACAATGAGCAGTTCTTC.

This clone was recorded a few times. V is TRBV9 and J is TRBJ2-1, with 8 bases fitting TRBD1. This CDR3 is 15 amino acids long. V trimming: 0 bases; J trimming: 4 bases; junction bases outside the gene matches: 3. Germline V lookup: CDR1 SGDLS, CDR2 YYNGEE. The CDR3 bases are TGTGCCAGCAGCGTAGCAGGGGGCGGTTACAATGAGCAGTTCTTC. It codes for CASSVAGGGYNEQFF.

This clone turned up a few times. CDR3 sequence reads: CASSSRTGDQPQHF. In nucleotides, the CDR3 is TGTGCCAGCAGCTCGAGAACAGGGGATCAGCCCCAGCATTTT. This chain uses TRBV2 with TRBJ1-5, with TRBD1 matching over 7 bases. Germline CDR1 is SNHLY and CDR2 is FYNNEI. Germline trimming cut 6 bases from V and 5 bases from J; bases unmatched to any gene: 7. The CDR3 has 14 amino acids.

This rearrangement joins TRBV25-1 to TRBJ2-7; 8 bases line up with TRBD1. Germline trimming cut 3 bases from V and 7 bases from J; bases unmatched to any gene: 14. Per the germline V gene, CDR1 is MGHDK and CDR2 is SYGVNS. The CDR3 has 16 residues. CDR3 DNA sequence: TGTGCCAGCAGTGATCCCGGACAGGGCGACGTGGGAGAGCAGTACTTC. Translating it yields CASSDPGQGDVGEQYF.

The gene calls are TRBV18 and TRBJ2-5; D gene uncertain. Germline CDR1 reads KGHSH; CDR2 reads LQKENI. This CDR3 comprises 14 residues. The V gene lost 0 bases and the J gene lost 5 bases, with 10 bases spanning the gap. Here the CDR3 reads CASSPPVGSETQYF. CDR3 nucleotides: TGTGCCAGCTCACCACCGGTCGGGTCGGAGACCCAGTACTTC.

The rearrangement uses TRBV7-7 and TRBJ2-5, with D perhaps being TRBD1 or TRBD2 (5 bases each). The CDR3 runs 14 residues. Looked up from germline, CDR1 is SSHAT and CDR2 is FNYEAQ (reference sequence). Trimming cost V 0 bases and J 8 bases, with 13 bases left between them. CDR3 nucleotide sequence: TGTGCCAGCAGCTTAGCGCTGGGGGAAGGAACCCAGTACTTC. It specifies CASSLALGEGTQYF.

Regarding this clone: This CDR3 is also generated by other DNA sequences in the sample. The CDR3 nucleotides are TGTGCCAGCTCACCCCAGGGAGCTAACTATGGCTACACCTTC. Translating gives CASSPQGANYGYTF. The chain recombines TRBV18 with TRBJ1-2; TRBD1 is a possible D gene (5 bases). The ends were cut back, 3 bases at V and 0 bases at J, with 8 bases in the middle. This CDR3 comprises 14 residues. The V gene's germline CDR1 is KGHSH and CDR2 LQKENI.

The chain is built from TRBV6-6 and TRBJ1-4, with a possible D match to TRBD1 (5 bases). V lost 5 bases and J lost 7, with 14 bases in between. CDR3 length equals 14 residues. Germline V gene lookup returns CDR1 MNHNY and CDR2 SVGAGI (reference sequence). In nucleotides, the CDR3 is TGTGCCAGCAGTACGCGGGACTTGCTTGAAAAACTGTTTTTT. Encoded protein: CASSTRDLLEKLFF.

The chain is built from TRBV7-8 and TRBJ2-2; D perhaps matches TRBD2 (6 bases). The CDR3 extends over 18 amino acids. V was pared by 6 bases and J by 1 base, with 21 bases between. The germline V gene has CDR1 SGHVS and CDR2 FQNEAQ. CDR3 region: CASRSTGLVAVNTGELFF. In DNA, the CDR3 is TGTGCCAGCAGGTCAACGGGGTTGGTAGCGGTGAACACCGGGGAGCTGTTTTTT.

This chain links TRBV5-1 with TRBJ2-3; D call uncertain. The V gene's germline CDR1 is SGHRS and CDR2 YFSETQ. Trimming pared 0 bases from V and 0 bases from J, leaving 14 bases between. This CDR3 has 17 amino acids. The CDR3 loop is CASSLEDGDKSTDTQYF. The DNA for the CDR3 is TGCGCCAGCAGCTTGGAGGATGGGGATAAAAGCACAGATACGCAGTATTTT.

The CDR3 loop is CASSSSREQYF. The CDR3 DNA sequence: TGTGCCAGCAGTTCCTCCCGGGAGCAGTACTTC. The chain recombines TRBV6-6 with TRBJ2-7; the D is unclear. The CDR3 extends over 11 amino acids. V was trimmed by 4 bases and J by 7 bases, leaving 8 bases between them. Germline CDR1 reads MNHNY; CDR2 reads SVGAGI (reference sequence).

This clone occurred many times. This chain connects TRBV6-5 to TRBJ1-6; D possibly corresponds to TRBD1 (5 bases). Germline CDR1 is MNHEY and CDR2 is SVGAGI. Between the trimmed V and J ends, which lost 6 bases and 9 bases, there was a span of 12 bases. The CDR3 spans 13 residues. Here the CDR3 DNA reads TGTGCCAGCAGCCGCTGGAGGGGTTCACCCCTCCACTTT. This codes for CASSRWRGSPLHF.

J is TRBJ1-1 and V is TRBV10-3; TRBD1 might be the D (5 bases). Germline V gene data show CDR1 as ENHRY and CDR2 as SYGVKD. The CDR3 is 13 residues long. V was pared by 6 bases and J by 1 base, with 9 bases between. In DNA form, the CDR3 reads TGTGCCATCAGGCGGGACCCGAACACTGAAGCTTTCTTT. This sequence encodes CAIRRDPNTEAFF.

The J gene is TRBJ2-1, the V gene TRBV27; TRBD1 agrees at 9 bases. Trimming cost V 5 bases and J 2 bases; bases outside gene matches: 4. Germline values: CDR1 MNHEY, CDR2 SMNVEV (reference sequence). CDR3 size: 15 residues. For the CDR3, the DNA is TGTGCCAGCAGTCCAGGGGACAGGGCCTACAATGAGCAGTTCTTC. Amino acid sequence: CASSPGDRAYNEQFF.

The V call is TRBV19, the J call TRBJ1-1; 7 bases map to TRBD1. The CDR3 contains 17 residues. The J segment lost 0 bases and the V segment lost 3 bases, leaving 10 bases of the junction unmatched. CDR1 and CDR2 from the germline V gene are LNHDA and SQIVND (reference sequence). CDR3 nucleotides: TGTGCCAGTAGTATTGACAGGGTTTTAACCATGAACACTGAAGCTTTCTTT. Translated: CASSIDRVLTMNTEAFF. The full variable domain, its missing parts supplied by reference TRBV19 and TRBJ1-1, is DGGITQSPKYLFRKEGQNVTLSCEQNLNHDAMYWYRQDPGQGLRLIYYSQIVNDFQKGDIAEGYSVSREKKESFPLTVTSAQKNPTAFYLCASSIDRVLTMNTEAFFGQGTRLTVV.

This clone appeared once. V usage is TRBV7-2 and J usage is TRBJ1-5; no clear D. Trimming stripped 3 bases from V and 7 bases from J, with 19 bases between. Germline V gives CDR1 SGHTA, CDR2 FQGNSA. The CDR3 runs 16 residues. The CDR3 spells CASSFGVGPREQPQHF. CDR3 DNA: TGTGCCAGCAGCTTCGGGGTAGGGCCGCGTGAACAGCCCCAGCATTTT.

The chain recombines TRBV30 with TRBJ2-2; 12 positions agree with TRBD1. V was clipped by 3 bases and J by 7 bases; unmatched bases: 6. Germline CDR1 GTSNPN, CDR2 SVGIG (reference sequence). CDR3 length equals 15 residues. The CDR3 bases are TGTGCCTGGAGGGGACAGGGGGCCCCAAACGGGGAGCTGTTTTTT. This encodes CAWRGQGAPNGELFF.

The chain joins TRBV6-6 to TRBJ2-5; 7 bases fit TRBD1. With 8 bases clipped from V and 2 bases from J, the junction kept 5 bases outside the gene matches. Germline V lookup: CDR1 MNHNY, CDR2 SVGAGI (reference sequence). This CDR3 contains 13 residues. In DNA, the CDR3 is TGTGCCAGCTCGGACAGGACGCAAGAGACCCAGTACTTC. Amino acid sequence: CASSDRTQETQYF.

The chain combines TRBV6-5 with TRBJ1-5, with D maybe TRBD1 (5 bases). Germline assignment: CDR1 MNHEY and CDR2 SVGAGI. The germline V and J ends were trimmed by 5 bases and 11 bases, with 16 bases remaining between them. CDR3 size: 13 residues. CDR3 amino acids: CASSRSGALAQHF. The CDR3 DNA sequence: TGTGCCAGCAGTCGTAGTGGGGCCCTGGCCCAGCATTTT.

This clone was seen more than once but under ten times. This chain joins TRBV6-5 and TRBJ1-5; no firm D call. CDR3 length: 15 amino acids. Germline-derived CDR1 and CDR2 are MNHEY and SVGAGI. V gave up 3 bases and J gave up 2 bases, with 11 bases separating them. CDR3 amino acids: CASSYTGVGNQPQHF. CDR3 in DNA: TGTGCCAGCAGTTATACCGGGGTTGGCAATCAGCCCCAGCATTTT.

CDR3 amino acids: CASSLGLAVYNEQFF. The CDR3 bases are TGTGCCAGCAGCTTGGGACTAGCGGTCTACAATGAGCAGTTCTTC. The chain couples TRBV7-6 to TRBJ2-1; 11 bases line up with TRBD2. V lost 3 bases to trimming and J lost 3 bases; unmatched junction nucleotides: 1. This CDR3 spans 15 amino acids. CDR1 and CDR2 from the germline V gene are SGHVS and FNYEAQ.

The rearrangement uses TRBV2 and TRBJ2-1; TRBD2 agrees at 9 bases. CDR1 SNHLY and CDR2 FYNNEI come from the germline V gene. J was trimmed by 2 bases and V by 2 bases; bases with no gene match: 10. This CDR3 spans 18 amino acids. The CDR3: CASSELPVGTSTYNEQFF. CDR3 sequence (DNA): TGTGCCAGCAGTGAATTACCCGTGGGGACTAGCACCTACAATGAGCAGTTCTTC.

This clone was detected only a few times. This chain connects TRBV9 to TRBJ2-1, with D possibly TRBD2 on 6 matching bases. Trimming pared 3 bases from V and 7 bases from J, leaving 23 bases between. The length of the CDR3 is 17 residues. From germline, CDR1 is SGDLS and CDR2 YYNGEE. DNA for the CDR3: TGTGCCAGCAGCGGCTCCCTGGAGGGAGAATGGGTAAATGAGCAGTTCTTC. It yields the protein CASSGSLEGEWVNEQFF.

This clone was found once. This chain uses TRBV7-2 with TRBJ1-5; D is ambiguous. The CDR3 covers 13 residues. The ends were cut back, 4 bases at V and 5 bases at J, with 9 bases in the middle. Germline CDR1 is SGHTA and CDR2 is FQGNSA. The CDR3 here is CASSSTRDQPQHF. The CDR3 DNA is TGTGCCAGCAGCTCCACCCGGGATCAGCCCCAGCATTTT.

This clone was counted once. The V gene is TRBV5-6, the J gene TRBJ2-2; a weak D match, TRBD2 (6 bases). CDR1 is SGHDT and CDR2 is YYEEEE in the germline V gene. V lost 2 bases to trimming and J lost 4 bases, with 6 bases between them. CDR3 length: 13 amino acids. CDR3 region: CASSFSGTGELFF. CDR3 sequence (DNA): TGTGCCAGCAGCTTTAGCGGCACCGGGGAGCTGTTTTTT.

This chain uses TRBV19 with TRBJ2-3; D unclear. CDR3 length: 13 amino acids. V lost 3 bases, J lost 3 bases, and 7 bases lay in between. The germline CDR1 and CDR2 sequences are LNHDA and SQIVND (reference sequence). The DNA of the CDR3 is TGTGCCAGTAGTATCCGCCTAACAGATACGCAGTATTTT. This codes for CASSIRLTDTQYF. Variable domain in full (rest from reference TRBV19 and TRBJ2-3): DGGITQSPKYLFRKEGQNVTLSCEQNLNHDAMYWYRQDPGQGLRLIYYSQIVNDFQKGDIAEGYSVSREKKESFPLTVTSAQKNPTAFYLCASSIRLTDTQYFGPGTRLTVL.